The 19 T cell receptor beta chains in this list originate from one sample, sequenced in a study of T cells in Graves' hyperthyroidism and ophthalmopathy. The investigators amplified TCR beta CDR3 regions from RNA transcripts. The TCR CDR3 was amplified in a first-round RT-PCR using the HTBI primer set. MiXCR, applied by TCRdb to the multiplex PCR reads, yields one record per CDR3 protein. The profile shows 800,000 or so distinct CDR3 sequences, 35% to 40% of them singletons. The material sequenced was blood. These receptors were obtained from a young man with Graves' hyperthyroidism.

This clonotype was seen a few times. This CDR3 is CASRQGGGSGANVLTF. The CDR3 DNA is TGTGCCAGCAGACAGGGGGGAGGCTCTGGGGCCAACGTCCTGACTTTC. This chain uses TRBV9 with TRBJ2-6; TRBD1 matches at 8 bases. Germline CDR1 SGDLS, CDR2 YYNGEE. The CDR3 contains 16 residues. The ends lost 5 bases at V and 0 bases at J; junction bases unmatched: 4. The whole variable domain, remainder taken from reference TRBV9 and TRBJ2-6, is DSGVTQTPKHLITATGQRVTLRCSPRSGDLSVYWYQQSLDQGLQFLIQYYNGEERAKGNILERFSAQQFPDLHSELNLSSLELGDSALYFCASRQGGGSGANVLTFGAGSRLTVL.

J is TRBJ1-5 and V is TRBV5-8; TRBD1 matches 9 bases. V was pared by 3 bases and J by 7 bases, with 8 bases of the junction left unmatched. CDR1 is SGHTS, CDR2 YDEGEE, per germline. The CDR3 is made up of 15 amino acids. Here the CDR3 reads CASSSEGQGWQPQHF. The CDR3 coding sequence is TGTGCCAGCAGCTCCGAAGGACAGGGGTGGCAGCCCCAGCATTTT.

The chain is built from TRBV25-1 and TRBJ1-4, with a possible D match to TRBD1 (6 bases). This CDR3 region has 14 residues. V lost 1 base and J 6 bases, leaving 9 bases between the germline ends. Germline V gene sequence: CDR1 MGHDK, CDR2 SYGVNS. The DNA of the CDR3 is TGTGCCAGCAGTGAATGGGGGCGGCATGAAAAACTGTTTTTT. Translating it yields CASSEWGRHEKLFF. Full variable domain (rest looked up from reference TRBV25-1 and TRBJ1-4): EADIYQTPRYLVIGTGKKITLECSQTMGHDKMYWYQQDPGMELHLIHYSYGVNSTEKGDLSSESTVSRIRTEHFPLTLESARPSHTSQYLCASSEWGRHEKLFFGSGTQLSVL.

The chain uses TRBV19 and TRBJ1-1, with D hard to call. The germline CDR1 and CDR2 sequences are LNHDA and SQIVND (reference sequence). CDR3 length: 15 residues. The V end was cut by 3 bases, the J end by 2 bases, with 13 bases between. The CDR3 DNA is TGTGCCAGTAGTATTTACTTGGGCGGAAACACTGAAGCTTTCTTT. As protein: CASSIYLGGNTEAFF.

This clonotype has ten or more counts. This chain links TRBV5-1 with TRBJ1-2; D possibly corresponds to TRBD1 (6 bases). The CDR3 is 13 amino acids. V lost 4 bases and J 4 bases, leaving 11 bases between the germline ends. Germline CDR1 is SGHRS and CDR2 is YFSETQ. As DNA, the CDR3 is TGCGCCAGCAGCACGGGACAAGCCTATGGCTACACCTTC. This sequence encodes CASSTGQAYGYTF.

This clonotype has just a few counts. This chain uses TRBV5-6 with TRBJ2-5, with 14 bases identical to TRBD2. With V trimmed by 3 bases and J by 3 bases, 4 bases remained unmatched. The CDR3 contains 16 residues. The germline V gene has CDR1 SGHDT and CDR2 YYEEEE. CDR3 coding DNA: TGTGCCAGCAGCTCAGGACTAGCGGGGGGCAAAGAGACCCAGTACTTC. Translation: CASSSGLAGGKETQYF.

This clonotype has more than one count but fewer than ten. This sequence joins TRBV6-1 and TRBJ1-6; 9 nucleotides line up with TRBD1. Germline CDR1 and CDR2: MNHNS and SASEGT. V lost 2 bases to trimming and J lost 7 bases; unmatched junction nucleotides: 9. The CDR3 is 17 amino acids. CDR3 region: CASSEIAGGQGNSPLHF. The DNA for the CDR3 is TGTGCCAGCAGTGAAATAGCAGGGGGACAGGGCAATTCACCCCTCCACTTT.

This chain links TRBV7-2 with TRBJ1-4, with D possibly TRBD1 on 5 matching bases. The CDR3 extends over 16 amino acids. The germline gives CDR1 SGHTA, CDR2 FQGNSA. Between the trimmed V and J ends, which lost 3 bases and 11 bases, there was a span of 22 bases. The CDR3 DNA reads as TGTGCCAGCAGCTTCGTCCCCCCGGACAACCTCGGGAAACTGTTTTTT. It encodes CASSFVPPDNLGKLFF.

This clonotype was counted ten times or more. This chain links TRBV29-1 with TRBJ1-2; perhaps TRBD1 as D (5 bases). V lost 2 bases, J lost 5 bases, and 15 bases lay in between. CDR1 is SQVTM and CDR2 is ANQGSEA in the germline V gene. CDR3 size: 14 residues. The CDR3 bases are TGCAGCGTTGAACCAGAAGGGGAGGCGTATGGCTACACCTTC. Encoded protein: CSVEPEGEAYGYTF.

This clonotype showed up just a few times. This chain links TRBV13 with TRBJ2-7; 9 bases align to TRBD1. The V and J ends lost 2 bases and 4 bases, in that order; junction bases with no gene match: 6. Germline V gene sequence: CDR1 PRHDT, CDR2 FYEKMQ (reference sequence). The CDR3 covers 15 residues. Written as DNA, the CDR3 is TGTGCCAGCAGCTTACGGGGACAGGGACGTTACGAGCAGTACTTC. It translates to CASSLRGQGRYEQYF.

This clonotype was detected a few times. Germline is not matched at one junction end, which may reflect a read error. This chain uses TRBV10-3 with TRBJ1-1; D uncertain. Germline assignment: CDR1 ENHRY and CDR2 SYGVKD. There are 14 residues in the CDR3. CDR3 in amino acids: CASSYSSRNTEAFF. CDR3 nucleotide sequence: TGTGCCAGCAGTTACTCGAGCAGGAACACTGAAGCTTTCTTT.

This sequence joins TRBV7-3 and TRBJ1-4; D call uncertain. Germline assignment: CDR1 SGHTA and CDR2 FQGTGA. With 7 bases removed from V and 0 bases from J, the gap between germline ends came to 12 bases. The length of the CDR3 is 15 residues. The CDR3 nucleotides read TGTGCCAGCATCTCAACGCCGGCAACTAATGAAAAACTGTTTTTT. Translated: CASISTPATNEKLFF.

This clonotype was found a few times. The rearrangement joins TRBV5-6 to TRBJ1-1; D is perhaps TRBD1 (5 bases). V was clipped by 4 bases and J by 1 base, with 11 bases between them. This CDR3 is built from 14 residues. CDR1 SGHDT and CDR2 YYEEEE come from the germline V gene. This chain's CDR3 is CASSGWGGNTEAFF. The CDR3 DNA sequence: TGTGCCAGCAGCGGGTGGGGGGGGAACACTGAAGCTTTCTTT.

This clonotype appeared many times. The chain joins TRBV15 to TRBJ2-2; D remains unclear. The CDR3 runs 13 residues. The germline V gene has CDR1 LNHNV and CDR2 YYDKDF (reference sequence). V dropped 1 base and J dropped 5 bases, with 5 bases sitting between them. This CDR3 is CATSRGQTGELFF. CDR3 DNA sequence: TGTGCCACCAGCAGAGGGCAAACCGGGGAGCTGTTTTTT.

This chain links TRBV28 with TRBJ2-7, with 7 bases identical to TRBD2. J lost 5 bases, V lost 6 bases, and 10 bases had no gene match. CDR3 length: 14 amino acids. Germline values: CDR1 MDHEN, CDR2 SYDVKM. The chain's CDR3 is CASRSGGRGNEQYF. CDR3 coding DNA: TGTGCCAGCAGGAGTGGCGGGCGGGGGAACGAGCAGTACTTC.

The J gene is TRBJ1-2, the V gene TRBV2; tentative D call: TRBD1 (5 bases). Germline V gene sequence: CDR1 SNHLY, CDR2 FYNNEI. The CDR3 consists of 11 residues. V was pared by 9 bases and J by 8 bases, with 13 bases between. CDR3 coding DNA: TGTGCCAGTCGTGAAAGACAGGGCTACACCTTC. Amino acid sequence: CASRERQGYTF.

This clonotype was picked up many times. The chain has TRBV20-1 and TRBJ1-2; 7 positions agree with TRBD1. V shed 5 bases and J 2 bases; nucleotides not matched to a gene: 5. Looked up from germline, CDR1 is DFQATT and CDR2 is SNEGSKA (reference sequence). This CDR3 has 13 amino acids. The CDR3 protein is CSAATGINYGYTF. CDR3 nucleotides: TGCAGTGCTGCGACAGGGATAAACTATGGCTACACCTTC.

The rearrangement joins TRBV10-3 to TRBJ2-5, with 7 bases that match TRBD1. Trimming took 3 bases from V and 5 from J; bases not matched to a gene: 9. Germline V lookup: CDR1 ENHRY, CDR2 SYGVKD. This CDR3 has 15 amino acids. The CDR3 DNA sequence: TGTGCCATCAGTGACGGGAAGGGGGCCTGGGAGACCCAGTACTTC. Its translation: CAISDGKGAWETQYF.

In its sample, this clonotype was seen a few times. The chain joins TRBV12-3 or TRBV12-4 to TRBJ2-7; D is perhaps TRBD2 (6 bases). This CDR3 contains 15 residues. V dropped 1 base and J dropped 0 bases, with 10 bases sitting between them. The chain's CDR3 is CASSLVAGPSYEQYF. The CDR3 coding sequence is TGTGCCAGCAGTTTAGTTGCGGGACCCTCCTACGAGCAGTACTTC.